Following are 8 T cell receptor beta chains from one sample sequenced in a study of T cells in Graves' hyperthyroidism and ophthalmopathy. TCR beta CDR3 region amplification was performed from RNA transcripts. In the first-round RT-PCR of the TCR CDR3, the HTBI primer set was used. TCRdb reprocessed the multiplex PCR reads with MiXCR, giving one entry per CDR3 protein. Of over 500,000 distinct CDR3 sequences in the sample, about 45% are singletons; the top ten hold around two fifths. Sequenced input: peripheral blood or thyroid tissue (not recorded which). These TCRs come from an adult woman with Graves' disease, either hyperthyroidism or ophthalmopathy (not recorded which).

The chain is built from TRBV10-3 and TRBJ1-6, with 7 bases lining up with TRBD1. Germline CDR1 is ENHRY and CDR2 is SYGVKD. CDR3 length: 16 residues. After removal of 4 bases from V and 7 bases from J, the junction contained 10 bases not matched to a gene. CDR3 sequence (DNA): TGTGCCATCAGTGCAGGGGACAGAGGTTCCAATTCACCCCTCCACTTT. Translated, it gives CAISAGDRGSNSPLHF.

The V gene is TRBV15, the J gene TRBJ1-4; tentative D call: TRBD1 (6 bases). Germline CDR1 and CDR2: LNHNV and YYDKDF (reference sequence). Trimming pared 3 bases from V and 11 bases from J, leaving 13 bases between. The CDR3 has 13 amino acids. The CDR3 DNA reads as TGTGCCACCAGCAGCAGGGACCAGGGGAAACTGTTTTTT. Residues: CATSSRDQGKLFF.

Ten or more counts support this clonotype. The rearrangement joins TRBV29-1 to TRBJ2-7; 7 bases line up with TRBD1. CDR1 and CDR2 from the germline V gene are SQVTM and ANQGSEA. V shed 7 bases, J shed 2 bases, and the junction held 11 bases outside the gene matches. This CDR3 is 14 amino acids long. The CDR3, as DNA: TGCAGCGCCCTAAGAGACCAGGGGGCCTACGAGCAGTACTTC. Amino acids: CSALRDQGAYEQYF.

This chain connects TRBV7-8 to TRBJ2-7; tentatively, D is TRBD2 (6 bases). V lost 6 bases and J 3 bases, leaving 12 bases between the germline ends. In germline, CDR1 is SGHVS, CDR2 FQNEAQ. The CDR3 covers 13 residues. The CDR3 DNA reads as TGTGCCAGCAGTCGTGGGGGGTTCTACGAGCAGTACTTC. This gives the protein CASSRGGFYEQYF.

V usage is TRBV15 and J usage is TRBJ1-5, with D possibly TRBD1 on 6 matching bases. With 3 bases removed from V and 4 bases from J, the gap between germline ends came to 13 bases. This CDR3 region has 15 residues. Germline values: CDR1 LNHNV, CDR2 YYDKDF (reference sequence). The CDR3 coding sequence is TGTGCCACCAGCAGTGGAACAGGGAGAAATCAGCCCCAGCATTTT. It yields the protein CATSSGTGRNQPQHF.

This clonotype was picked up many times. The chain links TRBV11-2 to TRBJ1-6; D is uncertain. The ends were cut back, 4 bases at V and 7 bases at J, with 11 bases in the middle. The V gene's germline CDR1 is SGHAT and CDR2 FQNNGV. CDR3 size: 14 residues. The CDR3 sequence is CASSSLTSNSPLHF. CDR3 nucleotide sequence: TGTGCCAGCAGCTCGCTAACATCCAATTCACCCCTCCACTTT.

The V and J genes are TRBV24-1 and TRBJ2-1; the match to TRBD1 covers 12 bases. The end of the DNA fits TRBJ2-7 better, so the J call may be wrong. Germline CDR1 KGHDR, CDR2 SFDVKD. CDR3 size: 17 residues. The CDR3 reads CATSEVGQGARDNEQYF. CDR3 DNA sequence: TGTGCCACCAGTGAGGTGGGACAGGGGGCTAGGGACAATGAGCAGTACTTC.

This clonotype was detected ten times or more. The J gene is TRBJ2-5, the V gene TRBV7-2; possible D gene TRBD2, 6 bases. This CDR3 has 16 amino acids. Trimming removed 1 base from V and 2 bases from J, with 14 bases in between. CDR1 and CDR2 (germline): SGHTA, FQGNSA. The CDR3 DNA is TGTGCCAGCAGCTTAGGGGTAGCGGTAGAACAAGAGACCCAGTACTTC. Protein product: CASSLGVAVEQETQYF.